This T cell receptor beta chain was recorded in a study of blood T cell repertoires in COVID-19. Study details: COVID-19 samples, acute and convalescent, were from the United States, Italy and Spain. In each case, the material was cDNA or gDNA derived from T cells, B-cell-depleted T cells, or PBMCs.

This clone was counted at least ten times. In the original workflow: Reference gene primers were amplified, and this amplification served to estimate nucleated cell counts. Clones were read by immunoSEQ multiplex PCR, and TCRdb kept only the in-frame ones, dropping some. Clone size and the V and J calls come from that table; the DNA yielded D and trimming. The sample shows 100,000 to 150,000 clones, 70% to 85% of them seen only once. CDR1 WNHNN and CDR2 SYGVQD come from the germline V gene (reference sequence). V lost 5 bases to trimming and J lost 0 bases, with 8 bases between them. The CDR3 extends over 13 amino acids.

J is TRBJ2-7 and V is TRBV10-1, with TRBD2 as a possible D gene (6 bases). This receptor was obtained from a woman aged 60-75 years with acute or convalescent COVID-19. Sequenced: peripheral blood. CDR3 sequence: CASSLGGSYEQYF. In nucleotides, the CDR3 is TGCGCCAGCAGTCTGGGGGGCTCCTACGAGCAGTACTTC.